The rows below give T cell receptor beta chains drawn from one sample of a study of T cell responses to AZD1222 COVID-19 vaccine. TCRdb's table, derived via immunoSEQ multiplex PCR, lists solely in-frame clones and lacks some. The top ten hold roughly a tenth of the sample, which has roughly 120,000 clones, over 75% seen once. This material consisted of peripheral blood, taken on day 0 of AZD1222 vaccination. These receptor sequences come from an adult in good health. The CDR3 runs from the conserved cysteine through the conserved F or W. A D gene is named only where the DNA matches it firmly. Expanded clones get a size class; other rows say once, few or many, or leave the size out.

TRBJ2-4,NA,NA,TRBV13,TGTGCCAGCAGCTTAGCCAGGGACCCCGAGGGGAACATTCAGTACTTC,CASSLARDPEGNIQYF
TRBJ1-2,NA,NA,TRBV11-3,TGTGCCAGCAGCTCGGACAGCACTTTTGGCTACACCTTC,CASSSDSTFGYTF
TRBJ2-3,NA,NA,TRBV5-8,TGTGCCAGCAGCTTGAGTCTAACGGGGCTTAGCACAGATACGCAGTATTTT,CASSLSLTGLSTDTQYF
TRBJ2-7,TRBD2,NA,TRBV27,TGTGCCAGCAGCCGCATCCTAGCGGGAGGTTCCTACGAGCAGTACTTC,CASSRILAGGSYEQYF
TRBJ1-2,NA,NA,TRBV27,TGTGCCAGCAGTTTACAGGGATATGGCTACACCTTC,CASSLQGYGYTF
TRBJ2-7,TRBD2,few,TRBV27,TGTGCCAGCAGTTATGGTAGCGGGAACTTAGGCGAGCAGTACTTC,CASSYGSGNLGEQYF
TRBJ2-6,TRBD1,NA,TRBV15,TGTGCCACCAGCAGAATTAGGACAGGGCTAAGCTCTGGGGCCAACGTCCTGACTTTC,CATSRIRTGLSSGANVLTF
TRBJ2-7,TRBD1,NA,TRBV10-3,TGTGCCATCAGCCAGCAAGCCGGGACAGGGAGTCACTTC,CAISQQAGTGSHF
TRBJ1-6,TRBD1,NA,TRBV5-6,TGTGCCAGCAGCCTAACTACCGGACAGGGGAGGGCCTATTCACCCCTCCACTTT,CASSLTTGQGRAYSPLHF
TRBJ2-2,NA,few,TRBV11-2,TGTGCCAGCAGCCTGGGGGTCTCGACCGGGGAGCTGTTTTTT,CASSLGVSTGELFF
TRBJ2-7,NA,NA,TRBV4-1,TGCGCCAGCAGCCAAGAAGCCAGGGAAGCCTACGAGCAGTACTTC,CASSQEAREAYEQYF
TRBJ2-7,NA,NA,TRBV20-1,TGCAGTGCTAGTAGACTCCGCGGGGGCACCTCCTACGAGCAGTACTTC,CSASRLRGGTSYEQYF
TRBJ2-2,NA,NA,TRBV10-3,TGTGCCATCAGTGAGCAGGTGAGCGTTTGGAACACCGGGGAGCTGTTTTTT,CAISEQVSVWNTGELFF
TRBJ2-2,TRBD1,NA,TRBV2,TGTGCCAGCAGCCCCGACAGGGGGCGGGCCGGGGAGCTGTTTTTT,CASSPDRGRAGELFF
TRBJ1-2,NA,NA,TRBV30,TGTGCCTGGAGTGTTCGAGTCCCTTTAAGCTATGGCTACACCTTC,CAWSVRVPLSYGYTF
TRBJ1-5,NA,NA,TRBV7-9,TGTGCCAGCAGCCGCGGGGAACAGCCCCAGCATTTT,CASSRGEQPQHF
TRBJ1-4,NA,NA,TRBV5-1,TGCGCCAGCAGCCCTGGGAGGGGCACTAATGAAAAACTGTTTTTT,CASSPGRGTNEKLFF
TRBJ2-1,NA,NA,TRBV21-1,NA,CASSKVKGVGQGAYEQFF
TRBJ2-2,TRBD2,NA,TRBV7-3,TGTGCCAGCAGCTCCAGGGCCCTAGCGGAGAACACCGGGGAGCTGTTTTTT,CASSSRALAENTGELFF
TRBJ1-2,NA,NA,TRBV2,TGTGCCAGCAGTGTACAGGGAGGTGGCTACACCTTC,CASSVQGGGYTF
TRBJ2-7,TRBD2,NA,TRBV4-3,TGCGCCAGCAGCCAAGATCGTAATAGCGGGCTTGTCAACGAGCAGTACTTC,CASSQDRNSGLVNEQYF
TRBJ1-4,NA,NA,TRBV5-1,TGCGCCAGCAGCCTGGGACGGGTTAATGAAAAACTGTTTTTT,CASSLGRVNEKLFF
TRBJ1-3,TRBD1,NA,TRBV5-6,TGTGCCAGCAGCCTCGGGACAGTCCGAAACACCATATATTTT,CASSLGTVRNTIYF
TRBJ2-3,TRBD1,NA,TRBV5-6,TGTGCCAGCAGCTTAGGACAGGGGTTAACAGATACGCAGTATTTT,CASSLGQGLTDTQYF
TRBJ1-3,TRBD1,NA,TRBV29-1,TGCAGCGTAGACAACAGGGGTTCGTCCGGAAACACCATATATTTT,CSVDNRGSSGNTIYF
TRBJ2-7,TRBD1,NA,TRBV28,TGTGCCAGCAGCCGACAGGGGAGCTCCTACGAGCAGTACTTC,CASSRQGSSYEQYF